Below are 22 T cell receptor beta chains sequenced from a single sample in a study of regulatory T cells in long-lasting Graves disease. Through Arm-PCR of CDR3 regions and iRepertoire HTBI primers, TCR beta libraries were built. Via MiXCR, TCRdb re-called the multiplex PCR reads, giving one row per CDR3 protein. The table lists about 460,000 distinct CDR3 sequences, around a fifth of them singletons. Time point meaning: persistent/refractory GD, antithyroid drugs over 5 years with positive TRAb. The TCR library was made from RNA that had been extracted from PBMCs in TRIzol. The sample was peripheral blood mononuclear cells (PBMCs), taken when the disease was refractory, from a patient treated with antithyroid drugs. These receptors originate from a female donor with Graves disease.

The J gene is TRBJ1-1, the V gene TRBV7-9; no reliable D call. V was cut by 4 bases and J by 7 bases, with 16 bases left in between. CDR3 size: 14 residues. Germline V gene data show CDR1 as SEHNR and CDR2 as FQNEAQ (reference sequence). CDR3 in amino acids: CASSCDGRSGEAFF. DNA of the CDR3: TGTGCCAGCAGCTGCGACGGGCGGAGCGGTGAAGCTTTCTTT.

Remarks on this clonotype: This could be a read error, since a much larger clone is one nucleotide away. The V gene is TRBV20-1, the J gene TRBJ1-2; possibly TRBD1 for D (5 bases). Germline lookup yields CDR1 DFQATT and CDR2 SNEGSKA (reference sequence). Trimming took off 5 bases at V and 0 bases at J, with 16 bases between the two ends. The CDR3 is 15 amino acids. The CDR3 sequence is CSAGDGVVANYGYTF. The CDR3 DNA reads as TGCAGTGCTGGGGACGGGGTCGTAGCTAACTATGGCTACACCTTC.

The genes are TRBV2 and TRBJ1-5; D is possibly TRBD1 (5 bases). This CDR3 contains 18 residues. V was pared by 5 bases and J by 1 base, with 21 bases between. The germline V gene encodes CDR1 SNHLY and CDR2 FYNNEI. CDR3 in amino acids: CASSQLGGTPGSNQPQHF. Written as DNA, the CDR3 is TGTGCCAGCAGTCAGCTTGGGGGTACCCCAGGGAGCAATCAGCCCCAGCATTTT.

This clonotype was recorded many times. The rearrangement links TRBV29-1 to TRBJ1-2; 8 bases are a match to TRBD1. V was clipped by 4 bases and J by 5 bases; unmatched bases: 9. The CDR3 is made up of 14 amino acids. Per germline, CDR1 SQVTM and CDR2 ANQGSEA. The CDR3 here is CSVAPGQGEYGYTF. The CDR3 region has the DNA TGCAGCGTTGCCCCAGGACAGGGCGAATATGGCTACACCTTC.

This chain joins TRBV3-1 and TRBJ1-6; tentative D call: TRBD1 (5 bases). The CDR3 covers 13 residues. Trimming stripped 0 bases from V and 9 bases from J, with 6 bases between. Germline CDR1 LGHDT, CDR2 YNNKEL (reference sequence). CDR3 DNA: TGTGCCAGCAGCCAAGATCAGGGTTCACCCCTCCACTTT. Amino acid sequence: CASSQDQGSPLHF.

This clonotype was counted ten times or more. CDR3 bases: TGTGCCAGCAATCCGGGGCGAGACGTCTATGGCTACACCTTC. It is translated as CASNPGRDVYGYTF. This chain joins TRBV28 and TRBJ1-2; perhaps TRBD1 as D (5 bases). V was cut by 7 bases and J by 4 bases, with 16 bases left in between. This CDR3 spans 14 amino acids. Germline loops: CDR1 MDHEN, CDR2 SYDVKM.

This clonotype appeared many times. The chain employs TRBV7-9 and TRBJ1-2; 9 bases are shared with TRBD1. This CDR3 has 15 amino acids. V was clipped by 3 bases and J by 2 bases; unmatched bases: 4. Germline V CDR1 and CDR2: SEHNR, FQNEAQ (reference sequence). The CDR3 DNA follows: TGTGCCAGCAGCTTCGGGGACAGGGAAAACTATGGCTACACCTTC. Protein sequence: CASSFGDRENYGYTF. The complete variable domain, with remaining parts taken from reference TRBV7-9 and TRBJ1-2, reads DTGVSQNPRHKITKRGQNVTFRCDPISEHNRLYWYRQTLGQGPEFLTYFQNEAQLEKSRLLSDRFSAERPKGSFSTLEIQRTEQGDSAMYLCASSFGDRENYGYTFGSGTRLTVV.

This clonotype was seen a handful of times. The J gene is TRBJ2-7, the V gene TRBV20-1; D possibly corresponds to TRBD1 (5 bases). The CDR3 is made up of 14 amino acids. The germline CDR1 and CDR2 sequences are DFQATT and SNEGSKA (reference sequence). Deletions cut 4 bases from V and 2 bases from J, with 15 bases between. The CDR3 loop is CSANTQDKAYEQYF. For the CDR3, the DNA is TGCAGTGCTAACACACAGGACAAGGCCTACGAGCAGTACTTC.

This clonotype was counted at least ten times. The chain employs TRBV28 and TRBJ1-1; 9 bases fit TRBD1. Germline CDR1 reads MDHEN; CDR2 reads SYDVKM. The V and J ends lost 6 bases and 11 bases, in that order; junction bases with no gene match: 10. The CDR3 totals 13 residues. CDR3 residues: CASSNGDRADAFF. CDR3 DNA sequence: TGTGCCAGCAGCAACGGGGACAGGGCCGATGCTTTCTTT.

This clonotype has a handful of counts. This chain connects TRBV29-1 to TRBJ2-7; weak D call: TRBD2 (5 bases). The germline V gene has CDR1 SQVTM and CDR2 ANQGSEA. The CDR3 runs 11 residues. The germline V and J ends were trimmed by 0 bases and 6 bases, with 6 bases remaining between them. CDR3 residues: CSVEEGAEQYF. Here the CDR3 DNA reads TGCAGCGTTGAAGAGGGAGCCGAGCAGTACTTC.

This chain uses TRBV25-1 with TRBJ2-5; D unresolved. The V and J ends lost 3 bases and 2 bases respectively, with 13 bases between them. This CDR3 contains 15 residues. Germline V gives CDR1 MGHDK, CDR2 SYGVNS. This chain's CDR3 is CASSDFAHPQETQYF. The DNA of the CDR3 is TGTGCCAGCAGTGATTTCGCACACCCTCAAGAGACCCAGTACTTC.

In its sample, this clonotype was seen many times. The CDR3 DNA reads TGTGCCAGCAGTTTCTTGGGCGGACCCACCTACGAGCAGTACTTC. This gives the protein CASSFLGGPTYEQYF. V is TRBV28 and J is TRBJ2-7; D is unresolved. V shed 3 bases and J shed 2 bases, with 14 bases lying between them. Germline V gene lookup returns CDR1 MDHEN and CDR2 SYDVKM. The CDR3 spans 15 residues.

This clonotype was picked up many times. The chain carries TRBV28 and TRBJ2-7; no definite D call. Germline V gene sequence: CDR1 MDHEN, CDR2 SYDVKM. The V end lost 8 bases, the J end lost 5 bases, and 19 bases lay between the germline ends. The CDR3 totals 14 residues. The chain's CDR3 is CASYTDSPENEQYF. Here the CDR3 DNA reads TGTGCCAGCTATACTGACTCCCCCGAGAACGAGCAGTACTTC.

As regards this clonotype: A clone one base away is much larger, so this may be a read error. V and J are TRBV7-2 and TRBJ2-7, with D tentatively TRBD2 (5 bases). Deletions cut 5 bases from V and 4 bases from J, with 15 bases between. The germline gives CDR1 SGHTA, CDR2 FQGNSA. The CDR3 is made up of 14 amino acids. The DNA for the CDR3 is TGTGCCAGCAGCCGTCCCGGGATTAGTTACGAGCAGTACTTC. It yields the protein CASSRPGISYEQYF.

Only a few counts were recorded for this clonotype. V is TRBV10-3 and J is TRBJ1-1, with D hard to call. CDR1 is ENHRY, CDR2 SYGVKD, per germline. This CDR3 region has 14 residues. V lost 6 bases to trimming and J lost 0 bases, with 11 bases between them. CDR3 sequence: CAISNTGMNTEAFF. Written as DNA, the CDR3 is TGTGCCATCAGCAACACGGGAATGAACACTGAAGCTTTCTTT.

This clonotype occurred a few times. CDR3 coding DNA: TGTGCCAGCAGCCAAGATAGAGGAATCGGGGAGCTGTTTTTT. Its protein product is CASSQDRGIGELFF. This rearrangement joins TRBV14 to TRBJ2-2; D not resolved. V lost 0 bases and J 7 bases, leaving 9 bases between the germline ends. This CDR3 has 14 residues. The germline V gene has CDR1 SGHDN and CDR2 FVKESK. The full variable domain, completed using reference TRBV14 and TRBJ2-2, is EAGVTQFPSHSVIEKGQTVTLRCDPISGHDNLYWYRRVMGKEIKFLLHFVKESKQDESGMPNNRFLAERTGGTYSTLKVQPAELEDSGVYFCASSQDRGIGELFFGEGSRLTVL.

This clonotype was detected ten times or more. This chain joins TRBV10-3 and TRBJ1-1; D remains unclear. The CDR3 runs 13 residues. Per germline, CDR1 ENHRY and CDR2 SYGVKD. The ends were cut back, 10 bases at V and 6 bases at J, with 18 bases in the middle. CDR3 bases: TGTGCCACCTTGAAGGTTCGGCGGGCTGAAGCTTTCTTT. It codes for CATLKVRRAEAFF.

This clonotype appeared a few times. The chain employs TRBV25-1 and TRBJ2-5; a possible D gene is TRBD2 (5 bases). This CDR3 region has 14 residues. Trimming took 3 bases from V and 6 from J, leaving 14 bases between them. Germline CDR1 is MGHDK and CDR2 is SYGVNS. The CDR3, as DNA: TGTGCCAGCAGTGATCCCGGGATATGGAAGACCCAGTACTTC. Its protein product is CASSDPGIWKTQYF.

CDR3 in DNA: TGTGCCAGCAGCCCCCAGGGTAATTCACCCCTCCACTTT. As protein: CASSPQGNSPLHF. The chain recombines TRBV27 with TRBJ1-6, with D maybe TRBD1 (5 bases). Deletions cut 6 bases from V and 6 bases from J, with 9 bases between. Germline V lookup: CDR1 MNHEY, CDR2 SMNVEV (reference sequence). This CDR3 has 13 residues.

In this sample, this clonotype turned up many times. The final CDR3 position lacks the conserved phenylalanine or tryptophan, pointing to a likely read error. The limits of the CDR3 on the DNA are not certain, so only TCRdb's listed CDR3 is given. The chain employs TRBV24-1 and TRBJ1-2. CDR1 and CDR2 from the germline V gene are KGHDR and SFDVKD. The CDR3 extends over 9 residues, inclusive of both ends. The CDR3 here is CATRLWLHS.

The sample holds many counts of this clonotype. CDR3 DNA sequence: TGTGCCACCCTCGGAGGGGGCCGTGGGGAGACCCAGTACTTC. Translated, it gives CATLGGGRGETQYF. The gene calls are TRBV28 and TRBJ2-5, with TRBD1 as a possible D gene (7 bases). V was trimmed by 10 bases and J by 5 bases, leaving 20 bases between them. CDR1 is MDHEN and CDR2 is SYDVKM in the germline V gene. The CDR3 spans 14 residues.

This clonotype was recorded many times. The rearrangement links TRBV6-1 to TRBJ1-2; a weak D match, TRBD1 (5 bases). The CDR3 is 17 residues long. Germline V gene sequence: CDR1 MNHNS, CDR2 SASEGT. Trimming shortened V by 2 bases and J by 4 bases, and 20 bases separated the two germline ends. CDR3 DNA: TGTGCCAGCAGTGAATCCCCCACTATCCAGGGAATCTATGGCTACACCTTC. Encoded protein: CASSESPTIQGIYGYTF.